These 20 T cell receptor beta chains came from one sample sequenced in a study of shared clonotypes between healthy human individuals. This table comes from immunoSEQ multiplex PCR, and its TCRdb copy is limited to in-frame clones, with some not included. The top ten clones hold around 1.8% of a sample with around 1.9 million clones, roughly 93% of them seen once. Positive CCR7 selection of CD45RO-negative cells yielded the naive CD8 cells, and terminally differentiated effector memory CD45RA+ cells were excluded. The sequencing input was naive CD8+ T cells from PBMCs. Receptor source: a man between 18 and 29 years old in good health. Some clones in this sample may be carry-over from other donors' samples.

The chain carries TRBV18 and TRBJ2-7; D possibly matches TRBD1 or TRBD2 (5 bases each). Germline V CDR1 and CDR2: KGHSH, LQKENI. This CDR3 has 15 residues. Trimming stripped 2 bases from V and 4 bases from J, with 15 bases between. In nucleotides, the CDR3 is TGTGCCAGCTCACCAGAGGGGATTGTAATGTACGAGCAGTACTTC. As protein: CASSPEGIVMYEQYF.

This CDR3 reads CASSPGRGFAYEQYF. The DNA for the CDR3 is TGCGCCAGCAGCCCGGGACGGGGTTTCGCCTACGAGCAGTACTTC. The chain uses TRBV5-1 and TRBJ2-7, with D perhaps being TRBD1 or TRBD2 (5 bases each). CDR1 is SGHRS and CDR2 is YFSETQ in the germline V gene. The CDR3 loop spans 15 amino acids. V gave up 4 bases and J gave up 2 bases, with 16 bases separating them.

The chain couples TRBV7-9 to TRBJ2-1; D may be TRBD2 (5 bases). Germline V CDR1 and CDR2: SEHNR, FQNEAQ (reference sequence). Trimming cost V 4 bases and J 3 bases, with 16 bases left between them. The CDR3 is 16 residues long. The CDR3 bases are TGTGCCAGCAGCTCCGATCAAGCGGAGGTCTACAATGAGCAGTTCTTC. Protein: CASSSDQAEVYNEQFF.

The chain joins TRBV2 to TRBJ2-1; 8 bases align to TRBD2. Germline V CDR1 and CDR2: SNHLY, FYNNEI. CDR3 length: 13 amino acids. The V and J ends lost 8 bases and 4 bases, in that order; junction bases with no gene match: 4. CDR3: CASGTSDYNEQFF. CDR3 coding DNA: TGTGCCAGCGGGACTAGTGATTACAATGAGCAGTTCTTC.

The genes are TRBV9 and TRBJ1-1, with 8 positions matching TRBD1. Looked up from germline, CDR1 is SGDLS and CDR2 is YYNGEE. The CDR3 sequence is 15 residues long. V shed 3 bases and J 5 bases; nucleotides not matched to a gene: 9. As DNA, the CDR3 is TGTGCCAGCAGCGCCTTCGGACAGGGAGGGACTGAAGCTTTCTTT. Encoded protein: CASSAFGQGGTEAFF.

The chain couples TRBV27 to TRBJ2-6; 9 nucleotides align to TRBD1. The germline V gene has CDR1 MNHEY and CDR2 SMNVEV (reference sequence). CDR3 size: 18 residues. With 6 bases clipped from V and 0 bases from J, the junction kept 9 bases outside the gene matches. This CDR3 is CASSPEGTGHSGANVLTF. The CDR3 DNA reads TGTGCCAGCAGCCCAGAGGGGACAGGGCACTCTGGGGCCAACGTCCTGACTTTC.

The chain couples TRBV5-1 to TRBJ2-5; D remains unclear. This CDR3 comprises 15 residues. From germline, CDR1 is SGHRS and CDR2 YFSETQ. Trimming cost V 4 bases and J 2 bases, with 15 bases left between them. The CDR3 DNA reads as TGCGCCAGCAGCCCCCTCTGGTTGGAGCAAGAGACCCAGTACTTC. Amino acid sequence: CASSPLWLEQETQYF. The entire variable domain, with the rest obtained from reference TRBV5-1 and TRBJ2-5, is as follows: KAGVTQTPRYLIKTRGQQVTLSCSPISGHRSVSWYQQTPGQGLQFLFEYFSETQRNKGNFPGRFSGRQFSNSRSEMNVSTLELGDSALYLCASSPLWLEQETQYFGPGTRLLVL.

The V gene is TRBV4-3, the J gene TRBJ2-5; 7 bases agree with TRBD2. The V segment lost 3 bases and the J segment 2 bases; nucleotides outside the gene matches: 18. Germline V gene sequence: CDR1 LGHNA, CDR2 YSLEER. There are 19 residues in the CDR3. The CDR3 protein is CASSQDLLAEFPLQETQYF. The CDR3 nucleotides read TGCGCCAGCAGCCAGGATTTGCTAGCGGAATTTCCACTACAAGAGACCCAGTACTTC.

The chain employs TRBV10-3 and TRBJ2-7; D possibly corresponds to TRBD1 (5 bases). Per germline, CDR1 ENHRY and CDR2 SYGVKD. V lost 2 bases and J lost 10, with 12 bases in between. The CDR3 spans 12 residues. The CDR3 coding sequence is TGTGCCATCAGTGAGAAAGGGGTTCCCCAGTACTTC. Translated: CAISEKGVPQYF.

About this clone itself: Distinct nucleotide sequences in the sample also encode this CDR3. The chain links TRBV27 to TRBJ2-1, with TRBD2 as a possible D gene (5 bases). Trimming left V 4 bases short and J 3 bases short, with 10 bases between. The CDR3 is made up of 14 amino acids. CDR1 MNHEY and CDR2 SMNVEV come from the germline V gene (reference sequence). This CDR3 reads CASSSGLFYNEQFF. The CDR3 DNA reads TGTGCCAGCAGTTCCGGACTTTTCTACAATGAGCAGTTCTTC.

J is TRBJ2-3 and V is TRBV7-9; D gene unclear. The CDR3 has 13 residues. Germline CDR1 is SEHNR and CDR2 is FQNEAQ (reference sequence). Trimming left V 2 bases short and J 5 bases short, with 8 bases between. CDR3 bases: TGTGCCAGCAGCTTAATGCCAGAAGATACGCAGTATTTT. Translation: CASSLMPEDTQYF.

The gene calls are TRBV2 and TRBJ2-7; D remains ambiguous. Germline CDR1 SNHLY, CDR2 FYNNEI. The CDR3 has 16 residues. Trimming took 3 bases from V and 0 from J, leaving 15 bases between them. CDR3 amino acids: CASSDSPGESSYEQYF. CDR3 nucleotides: TGTGCCAGCAGTGATAGCCCCGGCGAGAGCTCCTACGAGCAGTACTTC.

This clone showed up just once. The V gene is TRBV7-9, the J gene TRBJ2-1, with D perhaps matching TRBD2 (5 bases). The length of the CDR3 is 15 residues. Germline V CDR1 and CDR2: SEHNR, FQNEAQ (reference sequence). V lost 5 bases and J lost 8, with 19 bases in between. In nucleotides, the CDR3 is TGTGCCAGCAGCCGCGCCGGCGGGCCGGGCGATGAGCAGTTCTTC. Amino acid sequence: CASSRAGGPGDEQFF.

CDR3: CASSLAFNPTDTQYF. As DNA, the CDR3 is TGTGCCAGCAGCTTAGCCTTTAACCCCACAGATACGCAGTATTTT. The J gene is TRBJ2-3, the V gene TRBV7-9, with D unclear. CDR1 is SEHNR, CDR2 FQNEAQ, per germline (reference sequence). The CDR3 contains 15 residues. Trimming left V 0 bases short and J 2 bases short, with 9 bases between.

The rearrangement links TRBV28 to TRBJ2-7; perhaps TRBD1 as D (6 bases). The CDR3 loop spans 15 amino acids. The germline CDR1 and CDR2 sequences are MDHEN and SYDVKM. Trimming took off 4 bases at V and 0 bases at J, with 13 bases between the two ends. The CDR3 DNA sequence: TGTGCCAGCAGTTCCTCCGGGACAACCTCCTACGAGCAGTACTTC. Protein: CASSSSGTTSYEQYF.

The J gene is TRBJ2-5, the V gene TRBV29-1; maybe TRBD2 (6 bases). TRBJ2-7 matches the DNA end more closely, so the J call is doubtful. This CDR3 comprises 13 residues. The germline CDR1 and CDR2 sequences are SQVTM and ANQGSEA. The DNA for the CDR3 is TGCAGCGTTGTGGCGGGGTCAATCTACGAGCAGTACTTC. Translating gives CSVVAGSIYEQYF.

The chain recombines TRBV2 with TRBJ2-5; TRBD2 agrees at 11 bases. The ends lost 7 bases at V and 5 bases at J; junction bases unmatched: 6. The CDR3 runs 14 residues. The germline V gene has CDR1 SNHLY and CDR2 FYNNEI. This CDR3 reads CASTRLAGRETQYF. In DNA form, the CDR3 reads TGTGCCAGCACCCGACTAGCGGGAAGGGAGACCCAGTACTTC. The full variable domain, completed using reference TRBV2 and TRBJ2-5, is EPEVTQTPSHQVTQMGQEVILRCVPISNHLYFYWYRQILGQKVEFLVSFYNNEISEKSEIFDDQFSVERPDGSNFTLKIRSTKLEDSAMYFCASTRLAGRETQYFGPGTRLLVL.

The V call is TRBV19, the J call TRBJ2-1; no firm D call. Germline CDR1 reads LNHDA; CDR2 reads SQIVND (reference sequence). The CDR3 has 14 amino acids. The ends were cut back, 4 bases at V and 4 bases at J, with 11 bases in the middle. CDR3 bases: TGTGCCAGTAGTACCCCGGACCTTTACAATGAGCAGTTCTTC. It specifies CASSTPDLYNEQFF.

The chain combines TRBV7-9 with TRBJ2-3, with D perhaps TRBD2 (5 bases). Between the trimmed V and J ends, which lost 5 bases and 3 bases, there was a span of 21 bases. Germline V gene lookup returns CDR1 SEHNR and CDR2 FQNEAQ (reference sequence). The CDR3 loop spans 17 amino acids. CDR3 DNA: TGTGCCAGCAGCCGGAGGCCGGACTCGGAAAGGACAGATACGCAGTATTTT. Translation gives CASSRRPDSERTDTQYF.

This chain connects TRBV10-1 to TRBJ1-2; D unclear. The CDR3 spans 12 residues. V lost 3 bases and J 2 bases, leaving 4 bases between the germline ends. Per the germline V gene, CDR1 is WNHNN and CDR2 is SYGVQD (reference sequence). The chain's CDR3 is CASSDYNYGYTF. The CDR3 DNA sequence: TGCGCCAGCAGTGACTACAACTATGGCTACACCTTC.